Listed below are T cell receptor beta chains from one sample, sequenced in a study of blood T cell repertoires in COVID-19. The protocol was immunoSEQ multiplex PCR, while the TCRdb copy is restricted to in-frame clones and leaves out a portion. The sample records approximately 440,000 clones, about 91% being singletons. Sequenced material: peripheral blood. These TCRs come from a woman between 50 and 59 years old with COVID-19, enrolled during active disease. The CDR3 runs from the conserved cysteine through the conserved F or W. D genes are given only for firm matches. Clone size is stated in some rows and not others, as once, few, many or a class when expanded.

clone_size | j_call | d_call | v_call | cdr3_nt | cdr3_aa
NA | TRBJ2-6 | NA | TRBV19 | TGTGCCAGCAAACAGACGGACTCTGGGGCCAACGTCCTGACTTTC | CASKQTDSGANVLTF
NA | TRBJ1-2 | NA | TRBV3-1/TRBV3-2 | TGTGCCAGCAGCCTATTAAACAGGGTCTATTCGGGTGGCTACACCTTC | CASSLLNRVYSGGYTF
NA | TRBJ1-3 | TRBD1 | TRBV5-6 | TGTGCCAGCAGCTTGTTATACGGACAGGGGGCGAACACCATATATTTT | CASSLLYGQGANTIYF
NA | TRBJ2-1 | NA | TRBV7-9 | TGTGCCAGCAGCCGCGGCGTCGGCTCGGGGAATGAGCAGTTCTTC | CASSRGVGSGNEQFF
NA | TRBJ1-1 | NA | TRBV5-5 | TGTGCCAGCAGCTTGTCGACAGGCCGGAACACTGAAGCTTTCTTT | CASSLSTGRNTEAFF
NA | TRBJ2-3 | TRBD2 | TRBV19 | TGTGCCAGTAGTATAAGAACGGGGGGTCGCGCAGATACGCAGTATTTT | CASSIRTGGRADTQYF
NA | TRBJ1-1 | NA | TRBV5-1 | TGCGCCAGCAGCTTGCGTCAGGGCATCACTGAAGCTTTCTTT | CASSLRQGITEAFF
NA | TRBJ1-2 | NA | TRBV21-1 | TGTGCCAGCAGCCCCGGCAGGGTCAACTATGGCTACACCTTC | CASSPGRVNYGYTF
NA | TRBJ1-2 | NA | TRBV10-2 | TGCGCCAGCAGTGAGTACGGCGGAAACTATGGCTACACCTTC | CASSEYGGNYGYTF
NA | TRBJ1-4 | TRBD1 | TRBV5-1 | TGCGCCAGCAGCCAAGGACAGGCCGCCTATAATGAAAAACTGTTTTTT | CASSQGQAAYNEKLFF
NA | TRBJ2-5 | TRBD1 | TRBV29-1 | TGCAGCGTTGAAGGGGGGACAGGCCTCGAAGAGACCCAGTACTTC | CSVEGGTGLEETQYF
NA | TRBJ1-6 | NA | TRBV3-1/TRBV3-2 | TGTGCCAGCAGCCAAGGTCGTCGGATCAGGCCATCACCCCTCCACTTT | CASSQGRRIRPSPLHF
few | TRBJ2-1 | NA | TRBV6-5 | TGTGCCAGCAGTTACGGCCTAGCCCGCAATGAGCAGTTCTTC | CASSYGLARNEQFF
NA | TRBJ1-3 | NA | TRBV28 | TGTGCCAGCTCAATACAGGGTTTGAGCTCTGGAAACACCATATATTTT | CASSIQGLSSGNTIYF
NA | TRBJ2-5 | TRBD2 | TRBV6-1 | TGTGCCAGCAGTGCCCCAGCGGGGGGGGCCAAGGGAGAGACCCAGTACTTC | CASSAPAGGAKGETQYF
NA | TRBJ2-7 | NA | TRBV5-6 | TGTGCCAGCAGAACCCGGGGGGCGAGCTCCTACGAGCAGTACTTC | CASRTRGASSYEQYF
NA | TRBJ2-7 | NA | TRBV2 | TGTGCCAGCAGGGGGGGACGGTTCGAGCAGTACTTC | CASRGGRFEQYF
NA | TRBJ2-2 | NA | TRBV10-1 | TGCGCCAGCAGTGACCAGGGGTCAACCGGGGAGCTGTTTTTT | CASSDQGSTGELFF
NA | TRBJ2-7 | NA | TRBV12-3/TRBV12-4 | TGTGCCAGCAGTCTAAGACAGGCCTACGAGCAGTACTTC | CASSLRQAYEQYF
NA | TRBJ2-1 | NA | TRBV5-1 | TGCGCCAGCAGCTTAACAGGGAGCTCCTACAATGAGCAGTTCTTC | CASSLTGSSYNEQFF
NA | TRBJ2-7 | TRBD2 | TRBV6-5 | TGTGCCAGCAGTTACTCGCGCGCTAGCGGTGGCTACGAGCAGTACTTC | CASSYSRASGGYEQYF
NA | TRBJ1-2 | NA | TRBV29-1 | TGCAGCGCACGCCTCGAAGGGGGGGCTGGCTACACCTTC | CSARLEGGAGYTF
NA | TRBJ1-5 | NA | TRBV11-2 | TGTGCCAGCAGCCTAGCCGGGACACTCAATCAGCCCCAGCATTTT | CASSLAGTLNQPQHF
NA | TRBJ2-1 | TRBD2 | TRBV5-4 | TGTGCCAGCGGTGAGAGCGGGGCGTACAATGAGCAGTTCTTC | CASGESGAYNEQFF
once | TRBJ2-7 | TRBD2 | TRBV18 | TGTGCCAGCTCAATCGGGACTAGCGGGGGTAGCTTCTTCTACGAGCAGTACTTC | CASSIGTSGGSFFYEQYF
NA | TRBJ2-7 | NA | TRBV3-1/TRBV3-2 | TGTGCCAGCAGCCAAGACAGAGGACATACCTACGAGCAGTACTTC | CASSQDRGHTYEQYF
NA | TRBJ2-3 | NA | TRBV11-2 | TGTGCCAGCAGCTTAGTCGGAGTGGATACGCAGTATTTT | CASSLVGVDTQYF
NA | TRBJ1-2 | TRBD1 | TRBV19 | TGTGCCAGTAGTCCCATGGTTTCCCGGGACAGGGGCGACTATGGCTACACCTTC | CASSPMVSRDRGDYGYTF
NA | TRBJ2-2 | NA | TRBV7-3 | TGTGCCAGCAGCTTAAACCGGGAGAACACCGGGGAGCTGTTTTTT | CASSLNRENTGELFF